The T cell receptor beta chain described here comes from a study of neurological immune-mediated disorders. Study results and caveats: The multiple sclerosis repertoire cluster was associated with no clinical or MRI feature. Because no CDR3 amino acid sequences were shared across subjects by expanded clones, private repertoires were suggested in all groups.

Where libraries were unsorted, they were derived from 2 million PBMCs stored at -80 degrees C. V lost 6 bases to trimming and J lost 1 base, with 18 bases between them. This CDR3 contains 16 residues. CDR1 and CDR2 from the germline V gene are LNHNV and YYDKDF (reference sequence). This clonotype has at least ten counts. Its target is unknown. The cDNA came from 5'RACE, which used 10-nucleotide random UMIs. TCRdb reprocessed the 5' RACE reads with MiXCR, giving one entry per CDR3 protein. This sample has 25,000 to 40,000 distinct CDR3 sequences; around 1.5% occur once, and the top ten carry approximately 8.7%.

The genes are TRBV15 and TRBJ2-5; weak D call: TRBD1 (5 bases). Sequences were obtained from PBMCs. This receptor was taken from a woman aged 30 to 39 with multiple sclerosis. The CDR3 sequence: CATRTSLGPTQETQYF. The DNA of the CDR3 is TGTGCCACCAGGACTTCATTGGGGCCCACCCAAGAGACCCAGTACTTC.